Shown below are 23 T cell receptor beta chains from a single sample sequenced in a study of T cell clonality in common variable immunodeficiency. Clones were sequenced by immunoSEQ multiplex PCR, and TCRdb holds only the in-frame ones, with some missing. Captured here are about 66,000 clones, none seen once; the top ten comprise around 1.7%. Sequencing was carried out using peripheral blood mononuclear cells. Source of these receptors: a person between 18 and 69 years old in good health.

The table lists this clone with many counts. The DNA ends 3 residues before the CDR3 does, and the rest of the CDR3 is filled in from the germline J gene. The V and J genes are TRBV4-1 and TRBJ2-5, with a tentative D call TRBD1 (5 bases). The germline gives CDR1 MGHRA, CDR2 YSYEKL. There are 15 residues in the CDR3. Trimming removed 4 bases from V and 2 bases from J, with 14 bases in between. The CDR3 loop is CASSPSRGRQETQYF. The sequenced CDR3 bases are TGCGCCAGCAGCCCCTCTAGGGGCCGTCAAGAGACC.

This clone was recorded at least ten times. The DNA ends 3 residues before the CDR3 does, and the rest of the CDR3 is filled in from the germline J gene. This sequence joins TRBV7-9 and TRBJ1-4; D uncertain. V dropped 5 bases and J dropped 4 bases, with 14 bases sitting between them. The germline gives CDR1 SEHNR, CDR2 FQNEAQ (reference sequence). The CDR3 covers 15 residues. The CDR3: CASSQDTAFNEKLFF. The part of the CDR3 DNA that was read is TGTGCCAGCAGCCAAGACACGGCCTTTAATGAAAAA.

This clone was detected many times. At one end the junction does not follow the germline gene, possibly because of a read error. CDR3 loop: CASKPSGGADTQYF. The CDR3 bases that were read are TGTGCTAGCAAGCCTAGCGGGGGGGCAGATACG. The rearrangement uses TRBV7-3 and TRBJ2-3, with TRBD2 matching 12 bases. The read is 3 residues too short to cover the CDR3 end, so that end is filled in from the germline J gene. Germline CDR1 reads SGHTA; CDR2 reads FQGTGA. The CDR3 extends over 14 amino acids.

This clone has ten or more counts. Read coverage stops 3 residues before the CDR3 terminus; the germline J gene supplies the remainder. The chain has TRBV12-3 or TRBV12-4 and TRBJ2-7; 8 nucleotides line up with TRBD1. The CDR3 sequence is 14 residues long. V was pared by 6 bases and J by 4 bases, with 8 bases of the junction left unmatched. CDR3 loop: CASSYTGTGYEQYF. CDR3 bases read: TGTGCCAGCAGCTACACCGGGACAGGTTACGAG.

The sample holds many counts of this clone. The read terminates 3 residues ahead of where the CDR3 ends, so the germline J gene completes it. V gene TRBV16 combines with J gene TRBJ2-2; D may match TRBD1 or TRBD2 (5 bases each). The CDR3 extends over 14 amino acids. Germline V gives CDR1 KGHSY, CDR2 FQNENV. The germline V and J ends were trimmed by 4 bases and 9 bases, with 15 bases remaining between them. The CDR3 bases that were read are TGTGCCAGCAGCCTGTCTCAGGGAGACCGGGAG. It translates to CASSLSQGDRE. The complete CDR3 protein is CASSLSQGDRELFF.

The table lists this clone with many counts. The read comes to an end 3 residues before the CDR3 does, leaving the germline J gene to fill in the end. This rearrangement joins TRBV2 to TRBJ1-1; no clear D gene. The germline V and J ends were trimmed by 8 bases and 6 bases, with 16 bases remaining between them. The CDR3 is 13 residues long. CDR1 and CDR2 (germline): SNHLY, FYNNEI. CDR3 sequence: CASAENSPAEAFF. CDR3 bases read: TGTGCCAGCGCCGAGAACAGTCCGGCTGAA.

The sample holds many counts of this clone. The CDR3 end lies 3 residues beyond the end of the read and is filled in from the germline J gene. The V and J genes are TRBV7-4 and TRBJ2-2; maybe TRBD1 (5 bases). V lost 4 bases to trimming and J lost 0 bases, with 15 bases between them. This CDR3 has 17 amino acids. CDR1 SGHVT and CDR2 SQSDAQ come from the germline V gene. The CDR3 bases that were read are TGTGCCAGCAGCTACGATCGCAGGGATCCGAACACCGGGGAG. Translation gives CASSYDRRDPNTGE. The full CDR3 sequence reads CASSYDRRDPNTGELFF.

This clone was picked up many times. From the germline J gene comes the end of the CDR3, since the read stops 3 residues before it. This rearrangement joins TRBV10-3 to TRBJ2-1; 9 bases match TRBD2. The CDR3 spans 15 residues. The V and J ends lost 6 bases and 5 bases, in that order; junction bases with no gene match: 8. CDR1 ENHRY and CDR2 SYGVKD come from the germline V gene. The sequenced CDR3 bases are TGTGCCATCAGGGCGGGAGGGCCTGGGGACAATGAG. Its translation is CAIRAGGPGDNE. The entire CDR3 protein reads CAIRAGGPGDNEQFF.

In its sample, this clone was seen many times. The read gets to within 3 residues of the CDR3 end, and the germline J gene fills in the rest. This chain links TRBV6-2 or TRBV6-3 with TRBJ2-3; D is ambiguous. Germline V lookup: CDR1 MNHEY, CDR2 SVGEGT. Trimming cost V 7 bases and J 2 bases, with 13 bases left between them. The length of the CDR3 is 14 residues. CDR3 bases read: TGTGCCAGCATTCCAGCGCTATACACAGATACG. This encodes CASIPALYTDT. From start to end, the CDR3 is CASIPALYTDTQYF.

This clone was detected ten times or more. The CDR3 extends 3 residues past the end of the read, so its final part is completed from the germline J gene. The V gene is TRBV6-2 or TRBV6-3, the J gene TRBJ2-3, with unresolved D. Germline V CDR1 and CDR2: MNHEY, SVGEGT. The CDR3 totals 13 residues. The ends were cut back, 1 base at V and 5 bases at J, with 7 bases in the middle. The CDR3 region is CASSYFTGDTQYF. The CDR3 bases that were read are TGTGCCAGCAGTTACTTTACCGGAGATACG.

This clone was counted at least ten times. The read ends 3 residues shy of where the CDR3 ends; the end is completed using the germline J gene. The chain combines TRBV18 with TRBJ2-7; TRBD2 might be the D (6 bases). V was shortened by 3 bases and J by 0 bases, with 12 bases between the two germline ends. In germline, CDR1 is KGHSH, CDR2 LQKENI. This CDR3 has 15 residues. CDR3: CASSPSAGSSYEQYF. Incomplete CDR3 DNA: TGTGCCAGCTCACCTTCGGCGGGGTCCTCCTACGAG.

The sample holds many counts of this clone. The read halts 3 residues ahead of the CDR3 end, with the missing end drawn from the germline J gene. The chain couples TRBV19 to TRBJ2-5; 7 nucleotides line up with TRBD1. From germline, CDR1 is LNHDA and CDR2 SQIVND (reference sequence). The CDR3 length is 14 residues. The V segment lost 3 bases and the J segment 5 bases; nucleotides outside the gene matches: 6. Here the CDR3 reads CASSIYVGGETQYF. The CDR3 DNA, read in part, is TGTGCCAGTAGTATCTATGTAGGGGGCGAGACC.

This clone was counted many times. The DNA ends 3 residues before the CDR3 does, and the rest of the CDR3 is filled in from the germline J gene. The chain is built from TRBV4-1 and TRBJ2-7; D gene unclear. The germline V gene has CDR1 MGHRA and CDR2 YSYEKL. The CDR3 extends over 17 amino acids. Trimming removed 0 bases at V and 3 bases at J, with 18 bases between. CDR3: CASSQDSGFTWNYEQYF. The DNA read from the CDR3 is TGCGCCAGCAGCCAAGACTCCGGGTTTACTTGGAACTACGAG.

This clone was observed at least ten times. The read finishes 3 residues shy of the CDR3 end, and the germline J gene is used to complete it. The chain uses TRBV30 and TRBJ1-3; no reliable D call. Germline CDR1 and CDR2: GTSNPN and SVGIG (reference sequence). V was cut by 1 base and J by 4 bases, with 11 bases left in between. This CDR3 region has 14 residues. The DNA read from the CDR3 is TGTGCCTGGAGTGGAGACTTCGAAGGAAACACC. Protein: CAWSGDFEGNT. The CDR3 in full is CAWSGDFEGNTIYF.

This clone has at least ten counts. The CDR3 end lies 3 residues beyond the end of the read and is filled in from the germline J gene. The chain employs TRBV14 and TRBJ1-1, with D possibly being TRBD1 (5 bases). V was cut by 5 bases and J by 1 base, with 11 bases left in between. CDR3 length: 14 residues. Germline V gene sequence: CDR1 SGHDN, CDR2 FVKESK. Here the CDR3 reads CASSKYRQNTEAFF. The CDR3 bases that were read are TGTGCCAGCAGCAAATACAGGCAGAACACTGAA.

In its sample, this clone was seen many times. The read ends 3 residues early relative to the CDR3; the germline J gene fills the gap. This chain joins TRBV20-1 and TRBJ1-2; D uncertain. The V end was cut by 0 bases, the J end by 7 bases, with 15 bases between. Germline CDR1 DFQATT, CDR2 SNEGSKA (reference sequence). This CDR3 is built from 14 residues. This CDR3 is CSARDSGRRVGYTF. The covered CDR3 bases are TGCAGTGCTAGAGACTCGGGAAGGCGGGTTGGC.

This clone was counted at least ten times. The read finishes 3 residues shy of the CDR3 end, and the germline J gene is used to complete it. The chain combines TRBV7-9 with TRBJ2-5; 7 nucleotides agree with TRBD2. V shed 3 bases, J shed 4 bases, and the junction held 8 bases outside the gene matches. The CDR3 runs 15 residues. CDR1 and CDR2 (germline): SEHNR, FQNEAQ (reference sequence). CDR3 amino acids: CASSLGGGGSETQYF. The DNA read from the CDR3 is TGTGCCAGCAGCTTGGGCGGCGGGGGTTCAGAGACC.

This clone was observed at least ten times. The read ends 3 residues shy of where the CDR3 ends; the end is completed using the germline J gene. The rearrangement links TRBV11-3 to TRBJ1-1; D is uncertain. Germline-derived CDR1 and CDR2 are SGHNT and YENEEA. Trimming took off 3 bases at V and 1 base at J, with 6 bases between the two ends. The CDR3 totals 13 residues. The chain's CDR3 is CASSFTGNTEAFF. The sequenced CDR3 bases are TGTGCCAGCAGCTTCACCGGGAACACTGAA. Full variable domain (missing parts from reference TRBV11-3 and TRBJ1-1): EAGVVQSPRYKIIEKKQPVAFWCNPISGHNTLYWYLQNLGQGPELLIRYENEEAVDDSQLPKDRFSAERLKGVDSTLKIQPAELGDSAVYLCASSFTGNTEAFFGQGTRLTVV.

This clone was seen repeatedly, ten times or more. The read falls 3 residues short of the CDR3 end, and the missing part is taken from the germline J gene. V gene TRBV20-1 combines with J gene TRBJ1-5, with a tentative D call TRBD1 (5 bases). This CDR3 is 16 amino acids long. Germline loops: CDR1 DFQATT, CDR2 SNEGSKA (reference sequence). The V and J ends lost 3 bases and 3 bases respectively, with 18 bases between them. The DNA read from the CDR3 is TGCAGTGCTAGCGGGCCGGTGGGGCACCTCAATCAGCCC. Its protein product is CSASGPVGHLNQP. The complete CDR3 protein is CSASGPVGHLNQPQHF.

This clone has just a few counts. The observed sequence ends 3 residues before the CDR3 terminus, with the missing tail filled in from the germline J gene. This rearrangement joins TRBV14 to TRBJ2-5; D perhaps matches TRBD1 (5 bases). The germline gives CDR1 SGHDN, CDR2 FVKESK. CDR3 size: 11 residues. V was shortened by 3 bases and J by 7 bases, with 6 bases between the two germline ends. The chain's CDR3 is CASSQGRTQYF. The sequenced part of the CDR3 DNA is TGTGCCAGCAGCCAGGGGCGGACC.

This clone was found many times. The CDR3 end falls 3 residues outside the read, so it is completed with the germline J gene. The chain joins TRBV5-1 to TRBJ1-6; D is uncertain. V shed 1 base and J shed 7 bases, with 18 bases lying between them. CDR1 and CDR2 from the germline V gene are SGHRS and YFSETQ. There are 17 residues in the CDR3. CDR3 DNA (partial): TGCGCCAGCAGCTTGAAGATAGCGGGAGACTTAAATTCACCC. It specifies CASSLKIAGDLNSP. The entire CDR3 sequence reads CASSLKIAGDLNSPLHF. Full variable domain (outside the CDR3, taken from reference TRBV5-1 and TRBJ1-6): KAGVTQTPRYLIKTRGQQVTLSCSPISGHRSVSWYQQTPGQGLQFLFEYFSETQRNKGNFPGRFSGRQFSNSRSEMNVSTLELGDSALYLCASSLKIAGDLNSPLHFGNGTRLTVT.

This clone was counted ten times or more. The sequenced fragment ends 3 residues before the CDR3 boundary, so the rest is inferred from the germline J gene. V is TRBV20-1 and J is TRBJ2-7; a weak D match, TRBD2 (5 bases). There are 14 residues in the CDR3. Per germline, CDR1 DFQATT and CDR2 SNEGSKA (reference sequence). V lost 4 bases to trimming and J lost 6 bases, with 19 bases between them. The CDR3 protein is CSATLFIGGLEQYF. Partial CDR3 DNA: TGCAGTGCTACCCTATTCATAGGTGGACTCGAG.

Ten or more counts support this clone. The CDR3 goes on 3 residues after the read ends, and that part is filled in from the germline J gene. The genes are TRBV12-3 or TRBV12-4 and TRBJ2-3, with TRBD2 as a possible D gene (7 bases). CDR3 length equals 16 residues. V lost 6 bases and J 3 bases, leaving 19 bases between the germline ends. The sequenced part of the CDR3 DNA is TGTGCCAGCAGCCCGGGGCGGGGGCTTCAAACAGATACG. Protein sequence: CASSPGRGLQTDT. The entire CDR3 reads CASSPGRGLQTDTQYF.